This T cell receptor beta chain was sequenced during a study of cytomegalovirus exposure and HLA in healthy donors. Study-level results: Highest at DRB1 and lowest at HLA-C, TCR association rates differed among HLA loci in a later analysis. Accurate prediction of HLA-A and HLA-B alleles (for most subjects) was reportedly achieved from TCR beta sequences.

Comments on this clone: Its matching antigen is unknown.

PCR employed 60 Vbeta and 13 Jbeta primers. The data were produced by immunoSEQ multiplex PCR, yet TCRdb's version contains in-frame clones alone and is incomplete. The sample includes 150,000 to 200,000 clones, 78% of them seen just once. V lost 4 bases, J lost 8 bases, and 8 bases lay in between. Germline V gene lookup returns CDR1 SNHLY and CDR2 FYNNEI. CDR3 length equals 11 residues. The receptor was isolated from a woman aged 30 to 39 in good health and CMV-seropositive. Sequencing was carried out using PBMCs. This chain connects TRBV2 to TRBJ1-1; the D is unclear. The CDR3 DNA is TGTGCCAGCAGTGGACCGACAGAAGCTTTCTTT. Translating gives CASSGPTEAFF. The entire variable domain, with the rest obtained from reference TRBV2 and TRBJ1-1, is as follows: EPEVTQTPSHQVTQMGQEVILRCVPISNHLYFYWYRQILGQKVEFLVSFYNNEISEKSEIFDDQFSVERPDGSNFTLKIRSTKLEDSAMYFCASSGPTEAFFGQGTRLTVV.